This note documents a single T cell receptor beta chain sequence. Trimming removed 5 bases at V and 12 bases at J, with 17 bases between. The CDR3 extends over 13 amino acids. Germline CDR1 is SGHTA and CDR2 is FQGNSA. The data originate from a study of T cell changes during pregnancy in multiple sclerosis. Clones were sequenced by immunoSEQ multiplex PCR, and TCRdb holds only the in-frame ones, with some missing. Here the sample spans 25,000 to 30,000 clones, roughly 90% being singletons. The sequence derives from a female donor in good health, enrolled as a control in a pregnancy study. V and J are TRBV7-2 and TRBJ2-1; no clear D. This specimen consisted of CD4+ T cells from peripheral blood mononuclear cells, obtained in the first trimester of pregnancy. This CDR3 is CASSAYLSNGQFF. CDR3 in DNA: TGTGCCAGCAGCGCGTACCTTAGTAACGGGCAGTTCTTC.